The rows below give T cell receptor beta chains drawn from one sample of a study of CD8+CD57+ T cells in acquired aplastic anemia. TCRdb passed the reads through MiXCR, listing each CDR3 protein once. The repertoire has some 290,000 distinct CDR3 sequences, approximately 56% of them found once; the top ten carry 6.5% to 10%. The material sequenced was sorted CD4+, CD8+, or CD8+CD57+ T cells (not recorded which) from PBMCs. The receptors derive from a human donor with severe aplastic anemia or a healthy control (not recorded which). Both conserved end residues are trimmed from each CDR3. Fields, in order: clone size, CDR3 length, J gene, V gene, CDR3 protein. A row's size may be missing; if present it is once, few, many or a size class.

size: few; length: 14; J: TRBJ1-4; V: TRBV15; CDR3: ATSRDPGQGYEKLF
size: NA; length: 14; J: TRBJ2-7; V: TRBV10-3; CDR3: AISDIARGEAYEQY
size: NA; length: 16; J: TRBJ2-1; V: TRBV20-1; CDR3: SAAPGLAELSSYNEQF
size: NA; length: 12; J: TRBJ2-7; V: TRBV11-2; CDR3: ASSAHGTSYEQY
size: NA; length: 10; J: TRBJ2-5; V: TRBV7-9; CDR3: ASSLVEGTQY
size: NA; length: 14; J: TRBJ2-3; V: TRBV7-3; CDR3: ASSLAHLRLVDTQY
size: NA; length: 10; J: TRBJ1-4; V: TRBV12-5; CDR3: ASGSEDEKLF
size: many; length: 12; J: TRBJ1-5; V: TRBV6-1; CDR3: ASSELQGNQPQH
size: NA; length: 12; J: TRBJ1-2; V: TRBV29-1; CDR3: SAVAQGADYGYT
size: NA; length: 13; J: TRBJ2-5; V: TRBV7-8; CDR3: ASSLVGGSNEKLY
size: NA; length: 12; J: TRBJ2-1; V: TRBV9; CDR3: ASSLTSGQGEQF
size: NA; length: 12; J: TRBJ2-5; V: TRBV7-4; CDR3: ASSQVPGLGTQY
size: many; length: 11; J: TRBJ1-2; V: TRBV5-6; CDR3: ASSIGQPHGYT
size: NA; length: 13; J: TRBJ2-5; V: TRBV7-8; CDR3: ASSLMGLIEETQY
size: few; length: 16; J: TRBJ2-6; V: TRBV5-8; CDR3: ASSFLGQINSGANVLT
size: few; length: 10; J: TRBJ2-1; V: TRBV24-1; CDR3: ATSHLGGEQF
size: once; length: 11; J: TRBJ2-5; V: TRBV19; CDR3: ASSFQGDETQY
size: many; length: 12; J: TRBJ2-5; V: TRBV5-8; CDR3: ASSLWGGRETQY
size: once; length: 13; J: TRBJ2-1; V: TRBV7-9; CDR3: ASSLALAEGDEQF
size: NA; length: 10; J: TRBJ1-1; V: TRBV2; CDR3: ASSSRGLEAF
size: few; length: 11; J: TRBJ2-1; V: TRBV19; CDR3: ASRTGQLNEQF
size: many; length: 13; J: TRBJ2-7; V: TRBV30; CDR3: AWSVLSGGSGEQY
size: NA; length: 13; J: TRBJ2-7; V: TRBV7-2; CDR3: ASSWAGATAYEQY
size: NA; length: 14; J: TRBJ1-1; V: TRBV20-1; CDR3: SARVAAGGMNTEAF
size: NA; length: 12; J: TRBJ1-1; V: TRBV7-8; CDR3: ASSLGRRNTEAF
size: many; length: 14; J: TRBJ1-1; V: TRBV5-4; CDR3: ASSLGGAAGDTEAF
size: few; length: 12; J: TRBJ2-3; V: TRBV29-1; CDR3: SVEIQGAGDTQY
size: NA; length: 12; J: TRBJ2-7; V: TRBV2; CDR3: ASSDVQGRHEQY
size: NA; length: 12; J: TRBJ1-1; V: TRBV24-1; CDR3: ATTPGGTTAEAF
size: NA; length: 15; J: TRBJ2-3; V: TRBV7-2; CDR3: ASSLGRRLASQDTQY
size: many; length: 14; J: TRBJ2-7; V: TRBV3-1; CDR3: ASSQGGGGGSYEQY
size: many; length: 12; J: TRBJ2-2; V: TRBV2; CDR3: ASSERTRPGELF
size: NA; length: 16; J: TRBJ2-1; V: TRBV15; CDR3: ATSRMYGGGDSYNEQF
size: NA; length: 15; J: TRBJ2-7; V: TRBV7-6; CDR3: ASSLVNSGLAGYEQY
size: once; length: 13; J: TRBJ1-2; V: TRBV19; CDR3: ASSISGRLLHGYT
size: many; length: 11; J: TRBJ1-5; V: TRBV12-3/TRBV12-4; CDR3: ASTVNSNQPQH
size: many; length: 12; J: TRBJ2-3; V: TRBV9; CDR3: ASSEGGSTDTQY
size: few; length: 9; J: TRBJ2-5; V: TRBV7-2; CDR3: ASSFPGPIA
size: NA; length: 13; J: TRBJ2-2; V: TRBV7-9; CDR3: ASSKGASNTGELF
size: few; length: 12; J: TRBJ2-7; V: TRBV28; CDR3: ATTNRDRTYEQY
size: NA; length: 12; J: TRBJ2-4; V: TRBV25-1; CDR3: ASSEPGQGSIQY
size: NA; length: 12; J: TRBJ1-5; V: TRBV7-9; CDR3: ASSPSNSNQPQH